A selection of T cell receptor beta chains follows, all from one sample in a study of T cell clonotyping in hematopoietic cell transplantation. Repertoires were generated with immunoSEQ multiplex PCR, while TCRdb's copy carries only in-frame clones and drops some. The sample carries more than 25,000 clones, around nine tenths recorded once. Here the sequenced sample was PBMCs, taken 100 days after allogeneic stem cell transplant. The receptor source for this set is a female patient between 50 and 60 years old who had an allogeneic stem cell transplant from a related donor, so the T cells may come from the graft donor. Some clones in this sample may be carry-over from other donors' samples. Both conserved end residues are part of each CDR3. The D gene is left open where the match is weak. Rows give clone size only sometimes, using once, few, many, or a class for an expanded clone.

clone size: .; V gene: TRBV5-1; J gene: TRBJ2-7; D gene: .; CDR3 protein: CASSLNRGFEQYF; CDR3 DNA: TGCGCCAGCAGCTTAAATCGGGGGTTCGAGCAGTACTTC
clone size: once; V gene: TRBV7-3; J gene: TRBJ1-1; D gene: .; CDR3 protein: CASSLTARRDTEAFF; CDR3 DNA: TGTGCCAGCAGCTTAACGGCGCGCAGGGACACTGAAGCTTTCTTT
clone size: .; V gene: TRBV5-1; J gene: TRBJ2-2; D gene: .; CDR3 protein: CASSEHAGELFF; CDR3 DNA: TGCGCCAGCAGCGAACATGCCGGGGAGCTGTTTTTT
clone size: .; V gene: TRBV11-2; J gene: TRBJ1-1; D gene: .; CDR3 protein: CASSLDSRAVEAFF; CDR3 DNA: TGTGCCAGCAGCTTAGATTCTCGGGCCGTTGAAGCTTTCTTT
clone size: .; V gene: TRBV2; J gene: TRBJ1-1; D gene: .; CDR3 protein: CASKFDENTEAFF; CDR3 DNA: TGTGCCAGCAAGTTCGACGAGAACACTGAAGCTTTCTTT
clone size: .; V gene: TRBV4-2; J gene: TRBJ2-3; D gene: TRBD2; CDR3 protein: CASSQERGPTDTQYF; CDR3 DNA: TGTGCCAGCAGCCAGGAGCGGGGTCCCACAGATACGCAGTATTTT
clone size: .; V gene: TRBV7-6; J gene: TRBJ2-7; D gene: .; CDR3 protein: CASSRGVSYEQYF; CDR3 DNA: TGTGCCAGCAGCCGCGGGGTCTCCTACGAGCAGTACTTC
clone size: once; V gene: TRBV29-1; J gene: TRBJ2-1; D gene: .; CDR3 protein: CSVVVPYNEQFF; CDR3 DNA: TGCAGCGTTGTAGTTCCCTACAATGAGCAGTTCTTC
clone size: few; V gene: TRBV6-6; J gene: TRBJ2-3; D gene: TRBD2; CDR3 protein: CASCDGGNTDTQYF; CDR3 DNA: TGTGCCAGCTGTGACGGGGGGAACACAGATACGCAGTATTTT
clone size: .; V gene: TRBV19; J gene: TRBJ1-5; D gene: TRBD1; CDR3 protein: CASGGTGVNQPQHF; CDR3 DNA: TGTGCCAGTGGCGGGACAGGGGTGAATCAGCCCCAGCATTTT
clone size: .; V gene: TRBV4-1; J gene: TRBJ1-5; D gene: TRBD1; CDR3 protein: CASRPPGQNQPQHF; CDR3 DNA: TGCGCCAGCAGACCCCCGGGACAGAATCAGCCCCAGCATTTT
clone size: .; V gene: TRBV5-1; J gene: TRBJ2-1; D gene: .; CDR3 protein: CASSLSDEGPPNEQFF; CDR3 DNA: TGCGCCAGCAGCTTATCCGACGAGGGACCTCCCAATGAGCAGTTCTTC
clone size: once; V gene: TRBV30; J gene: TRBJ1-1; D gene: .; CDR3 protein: CAWTTELVIEAFF; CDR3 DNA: TGTGCCTGGACCACCGAGCTAGTGATTGAAGCTTTCTTT
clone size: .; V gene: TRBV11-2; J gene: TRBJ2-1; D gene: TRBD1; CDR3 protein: CASSLGQGRNNEQFF; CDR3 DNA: TGTGCCAGCAGCTTGGGACAGGGGAGAAACAATGAGCAGTTCTTC
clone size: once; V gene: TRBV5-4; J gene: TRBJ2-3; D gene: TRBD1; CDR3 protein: CASSAAQGDQSTQYF; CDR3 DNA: TGTGCCAGCAGCGCCGCACAGGGGGACCAGAGTACGCAGTATTTT
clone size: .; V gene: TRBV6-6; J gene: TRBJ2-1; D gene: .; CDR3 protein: CASSYSSNEQFF; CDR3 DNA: TGTGCCAGCAGTTACTCAAGCAATGAGCAGTTCTTC
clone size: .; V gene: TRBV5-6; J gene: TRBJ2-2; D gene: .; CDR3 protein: CASSFGTGNTGELFF; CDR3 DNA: TGTGCCAGCAGCTTTGGTACAGGGAACACCGGGGAGCTGTTTTTT
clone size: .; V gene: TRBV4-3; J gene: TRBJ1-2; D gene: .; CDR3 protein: CASSGGGRGMSGYTF; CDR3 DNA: TGCGCCAGCAGCGGTGGAGGGCGGGGGATGTCTGGCTACACCTTC
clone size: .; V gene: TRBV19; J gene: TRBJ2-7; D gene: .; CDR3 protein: CASSIGLQQYF; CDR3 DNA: TGTGCCAGTAGTATAGGACTTCAACAGTACTTC
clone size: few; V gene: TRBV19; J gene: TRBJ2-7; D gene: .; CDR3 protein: CASRNGRRSEQYF; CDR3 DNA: TGTGCCAGTAGAAACGGACGGCGCTCCGAGCAGTACTTC
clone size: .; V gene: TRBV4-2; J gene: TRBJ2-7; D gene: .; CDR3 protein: CASSPLGTSYEQYF; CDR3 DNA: TGTGCCAGCAGCCCGCTGGGGACATCCTACGAGCAGTACTTC
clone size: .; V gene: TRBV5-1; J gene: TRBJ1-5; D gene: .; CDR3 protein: CASSFRGGQPQHF; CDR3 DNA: TGCGCCAGCAGCTTCAGGGGTGGGCAGCCCCAGCATTTT
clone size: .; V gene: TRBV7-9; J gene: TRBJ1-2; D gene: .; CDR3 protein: CASTKRDGTTGSYGYTF; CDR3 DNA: TGTGCCAGCACCAAAAGGGACGGGACAACTGGATCCTATGGCTACACCTTC
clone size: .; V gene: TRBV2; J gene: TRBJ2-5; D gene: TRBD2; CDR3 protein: CASRGTSGGAEETQYF; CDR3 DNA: TGTGCCAGCAGGGGGACTAGCGGGGGGGCCGAAGAGACCCAGTACTTC
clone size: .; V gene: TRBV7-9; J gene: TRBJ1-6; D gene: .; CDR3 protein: CASSVDGLSNSPLHF; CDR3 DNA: TGTGCCAGCAGCGTTGACGGACTTTCAAATTCACCCCTCCACTTT
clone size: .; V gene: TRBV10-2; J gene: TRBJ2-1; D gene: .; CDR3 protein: CASTQGLYNEQFF; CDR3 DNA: TGCGCCAGCACTCAGGGTCTTTACAATGAGCAGTTCTTC
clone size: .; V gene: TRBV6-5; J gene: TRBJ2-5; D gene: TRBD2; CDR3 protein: CASSYTGLAGETQYF; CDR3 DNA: TGTGCCAGCAGTTACACGGGACTAGCGGGAGAGACCCAGTACTTC
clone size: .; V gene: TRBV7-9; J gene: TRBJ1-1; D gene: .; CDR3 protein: CASTASVGGGEAFF; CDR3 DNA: TGTGCCAGCACCGCATCCGTTGGGGGTGGTGAAGCTTTCTTT
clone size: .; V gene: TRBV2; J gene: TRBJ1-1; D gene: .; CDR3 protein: CASSVRTEAFF; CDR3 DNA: TGTGCCAGCAGTGTCAGAACTGAAGCTTTCTTT
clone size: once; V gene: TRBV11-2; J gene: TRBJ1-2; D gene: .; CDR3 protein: CASSSGRGRYGYTF; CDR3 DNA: TGTGCCAGCAGCTCGGGGAGGGGAAGATATGGCTACACCTTC
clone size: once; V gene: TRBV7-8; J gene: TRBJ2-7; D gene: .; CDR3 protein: CASTFLAPIEQYF; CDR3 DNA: TGTGCCAGCACCTTCCTAGCCCCCATCGAGCAGTACTTC
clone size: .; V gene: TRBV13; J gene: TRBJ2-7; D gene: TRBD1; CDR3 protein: CASKDRGREEEQYF; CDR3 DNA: TGTGCCAGCAAAGACAGGGGGCGCGAGGAGGAGCAGTACTTC
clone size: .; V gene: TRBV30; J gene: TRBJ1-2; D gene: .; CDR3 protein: CAWSVISNGYTF; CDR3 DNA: TGTGCCTGGAGTGTAATCTCCAATGGCTACACCTTC
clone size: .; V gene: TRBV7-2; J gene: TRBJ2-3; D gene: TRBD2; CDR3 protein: CASSLGLLAGGSTQYF; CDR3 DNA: TGTGCCAGCAGCTTAGGGCTACTAGCGGGGGGGAGTACGCAGTATTTT
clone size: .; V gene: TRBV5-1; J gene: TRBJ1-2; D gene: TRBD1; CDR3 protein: CASSLGDRGNGYTF; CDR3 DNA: TGCGCCAGCAGCTTGGGAGACAGGGGCAACGGCTACACCTTC
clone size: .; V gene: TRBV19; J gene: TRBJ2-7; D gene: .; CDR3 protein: CASSTLYEQYF; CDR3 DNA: TGTGCCAGTAGCACCCTCTACGAGCAGTACTTC
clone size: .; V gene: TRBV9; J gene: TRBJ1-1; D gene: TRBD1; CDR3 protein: CASSVGTGKYTEAFF; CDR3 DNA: TGTGCCAGCAGCGTAGGGACAGGGAAATACACTGAAGCTTTCTTT
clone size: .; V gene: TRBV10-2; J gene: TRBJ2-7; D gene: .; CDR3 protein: CASSDQGPTYEQYF; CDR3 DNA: TGCGCCAGCAGTGATCAGGGGCCCACCTACGAGCAGTACTTC